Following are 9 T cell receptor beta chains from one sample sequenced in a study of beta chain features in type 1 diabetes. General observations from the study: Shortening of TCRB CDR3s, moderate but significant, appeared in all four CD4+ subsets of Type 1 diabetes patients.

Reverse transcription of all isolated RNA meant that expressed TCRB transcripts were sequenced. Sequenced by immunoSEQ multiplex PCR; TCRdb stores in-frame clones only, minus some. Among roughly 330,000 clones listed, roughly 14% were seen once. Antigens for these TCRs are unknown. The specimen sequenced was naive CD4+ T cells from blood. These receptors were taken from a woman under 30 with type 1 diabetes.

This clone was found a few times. The CDR3 DNA reads as TGTGCCAGCAGTGATGGGGGACAGGGGGCGAGGGAGCAGTACTTC. Protein sequence: CASSDGGQGAREQYF. This chain joins TRBV2 and TRBJ2-7; 12 bases agree with TRBD1. CDR3 length: 15 amino acids. The germline V gene encodes CDR1 SNHLY and CDR2 FYNNEI. With 3 bases clipped from V and 7 bases from J, the junction kept 7 bases outside the gene matches.

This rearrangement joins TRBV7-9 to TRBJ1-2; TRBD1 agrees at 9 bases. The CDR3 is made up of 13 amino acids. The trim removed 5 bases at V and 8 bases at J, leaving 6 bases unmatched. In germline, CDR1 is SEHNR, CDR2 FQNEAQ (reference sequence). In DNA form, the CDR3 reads TGTGCCAGCAGCAAAACAGGGGGCGGGGGCTACACCTTC. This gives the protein CASSKTGGGGYTF.

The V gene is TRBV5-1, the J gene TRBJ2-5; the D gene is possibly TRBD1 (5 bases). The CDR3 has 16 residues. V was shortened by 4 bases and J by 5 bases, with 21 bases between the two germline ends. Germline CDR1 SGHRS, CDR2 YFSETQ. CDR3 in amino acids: CASSPSFRWAGETQYF. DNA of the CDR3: TGCGCCAGCAGCCCCTCCTTTCGGTGGGCAGGGGAGACCCAGTACTTC.

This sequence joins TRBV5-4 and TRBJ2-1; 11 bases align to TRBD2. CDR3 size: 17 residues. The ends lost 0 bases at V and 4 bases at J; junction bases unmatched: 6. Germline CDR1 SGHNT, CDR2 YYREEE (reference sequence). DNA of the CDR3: TGTGCCAGCAGCTTGGGAGGACTAGCGGGCCTTTACAATGAGCAGTTCTTC. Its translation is CASSLGGLAGLYNEQFF.

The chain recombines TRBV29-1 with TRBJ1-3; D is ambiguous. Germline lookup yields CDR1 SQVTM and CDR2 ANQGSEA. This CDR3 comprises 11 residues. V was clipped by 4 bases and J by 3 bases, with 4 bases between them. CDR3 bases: TGCAGCGTTGTCATTGGAAACACCATATATTTT. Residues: CSVVIGNTIYF.

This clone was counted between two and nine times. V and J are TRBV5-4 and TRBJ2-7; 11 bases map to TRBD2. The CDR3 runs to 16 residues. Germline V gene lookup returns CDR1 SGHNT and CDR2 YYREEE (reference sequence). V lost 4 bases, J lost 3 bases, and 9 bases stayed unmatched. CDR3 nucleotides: TGTGCCAGCAGCGGAACCGGGACTAGCGGTTACTACGAGCAGTACTTC. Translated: CASSGTGTSGYYEQYF.

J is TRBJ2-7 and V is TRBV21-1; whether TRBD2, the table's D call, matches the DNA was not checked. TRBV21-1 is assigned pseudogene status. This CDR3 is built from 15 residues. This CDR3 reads CASIRLAEEDYEQYF. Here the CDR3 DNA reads TGTGCCAGCATCCGACTAGCGGAGGAAGATTACGAGCAGTACTTC.

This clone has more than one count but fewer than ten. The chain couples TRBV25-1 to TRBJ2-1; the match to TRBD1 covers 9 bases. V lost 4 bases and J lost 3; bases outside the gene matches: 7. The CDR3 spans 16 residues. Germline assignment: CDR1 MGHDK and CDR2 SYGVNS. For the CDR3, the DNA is TGTGCCAGCAGTGGGCCCGGACAGGGGATCTACAATGAGCAGTTCTTC. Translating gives CASSGPGQGIYNEQFF.

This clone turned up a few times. The CDR3 nucleotides read TGTGCCTGGAGTGCCGCCCTAGTCACTGAAGCTTTCTTT. This gives the protein CAWSAALVTEAFF. This chain uses TRBV30 with TRBJ1-1; unclear D gene. The germline gives CDR1 GTSNPN, CDR2 SVGIG (reference sequence). Deletions cut 1 base from V and 4 bases from J, with 10 bases between. The CDR3 is made up of 13 amino acids.